This TCR beta chain is from a study of early T cells in non-severe SARS-CoV-2 infection. Study information: Chains from this unsorted whole-blood bulk RNA could not be paired. General study findings and limits: The matching step, a VDJdb search, favored anti-spike CD8 responses and missed private and CD4 specificities.

A word on this clonotype: What it binds is unknown.

Attachment of unique molecular identifiers to individual cDNA molecules was performed. TCRdb re-analysed the 5' RACE reads in MiXCR, keeping a single row per CDR3 protein. The sample contains about 77,000 distinct CDR3 sequences, over 9% of which appear only once. Trimming removed 2 bases from V and 1 base from J, with 7 bases in between. The CDR3 contains 14 residues. The germline V gene has CDR1 MGHRA and CDR2 YSYEKL. This sequence originates from an adult who was a healthcare worker with PCR-confirmed SARS-CoV-2 infection or an uninfected control (not recorded which). The source material was whole blood. V is TRBV4-1 and J is TRBJ2-3; D is unclear. Here the CDR3 reads CASSQQLRTDTQYF. In DNA form, the CDR3 reads TGCGCCAGCAGCCAACAACTGCGCACAGATACGCAGTATTTT.